This T cell receptor beta chain originates from a study of shared clonotypes between healthy human individuals. About the research overall: A couple of women and three men aged 18 to 49 made up the donors. General study points: Sequencing depth was expected to influence donor clonotype sharing.

With respect to this clone: Antigen unknown.

Per the germline V gene, CDR1 is LNHNV and CDR2 is YYDKDF (reference sequence). There are 13 residues in the CDR3. The V and J ends lost 0 bases and 5 bases respectively, with 6 bases between them. Naive CD8 cells lacked CD45RO, underwent positive selection for CCR7 and left out terminally differentiated effector memory CD45RA+ cells. Only in-frame clones appear in the TCRdb table, and some are missing; sequencing was by immunoSEQ multiplex PCR. The table has about 2 million clones, about 95% seen once. The TCR originated in a man between 18 and 29 years old in good health. J is TRBJ2-3 and V is TRBV15; D ambiguous. Sequenced material: naive CD8+ T cells sorted from blood. CDR3 in DNA: TGTGCCACCAGCAGAGATTATGGAGATACGCAGTATTTT. This gives the protein CATSRDYGDTQYF.